This is a list of T cell receptor beta chains from one sample in a study of blood T cell repertoires in COVID-19. Measured with immunoSEQ multiplex PCR; TCRdb has only the in-frame clones, and not every one. The repertoire holds about 200,000 clones, roughly 80% seen once, with roughly 12% in the top ten. The source material was PBMCs or T cells enriched from blood (not recorded which). Every receptor here comes from a man aged 35 to 55 who had recovered from COVID-19. Both conserved end residues are part of each CDR3. Fields, in order: clone size, V gene, D gene, J gene, CDR3 length, CDR3 DNA, CDR3 protein. D genes are given only for firm matches. Clone size, where shown, is once, few, many, or a class for clones that have expanded.

>.|TRBV5-1|TRBD1|TRBJ1-1|15
TGCGCCAGCAGCTTCGAGGGACAGACGAACACTGAAGCTTTCTTT
CASSFEGQTNTEAFF
>few|TRBV7-2|.|TRBJ1-5|13
TGTGCCAGCAGCCCCGGGTTCGACCAGCCCCAGCATTTT
CASSPGFDQPQHF
>.|TRBV19|TRBD1|TRBJ1-4|14
TGTGCCAGCCAGCCGGGACAGGGATATGAAAAACTGTTTTTT
CASQPGQGYEKLFF
>.|TRBV12-5|TRBD1|TRBJ1-6|15
TGTGCTAGTGGTGCGGGACAGGGAAGTGCTTCACCCCTCCACTTT
CASGAGQGSASPLHF
>.|TRBV29-1|.|TRBJ1-4|13
TGCAGCGTTGGTTGGGGCGGTAATGAAAAACTGTTTTTT
CSVGWGGNEKLFF
>.|TRBV9|.|TRBJ1-5|15
TGTGCCAGCAGCTCAGGCGCGGGTGGGGAACAGCCCCAGCATTTT
CASSSGAGGEQPQHF
>.|TRBV6-1|TRBD2|TRBJ2-5|14
TGTGCCAGCAGTCACCTTGGGAGGGGAGAGACCCAGTACTTC
CASSHLGRGETQYF
>.|TRBV19|.|TRBJ1-2|17
TGTGCCAGTAGTATTGTGGGGAGGAGGGGTGAGGGCTATGGCTACACCTTC
CASSIVGRRGEGYGYTF
>once|TRBV5-1|TRBD2|TRBJ2-3|14
TGCGCCAGCAGCTTCGGACTAGCCGGGGATACGCAGTATTTT
CASSFGLAGDTQYF
>.|TRBV9|TRBD1|TRBJ2-5|17
TGTGCCAGCAGCTCCTCTCGGGGGCCAGGGGGCTGGGAGACCCAGTACTTC
CASSSSRGPGGWETQYF
>.|TRBV5-4|.|TRBJ1-1|15
TGTGCCAGCAGCTTACTAGACAGGCCGAACACTGAAGCTTTCTTT
CASSLLDRPNTEAFF
>few|TRBV19|.|TRBJ2-6|18
TGTGCCAGTAGTATTACGGTGGGGACAAAAACTGGGGCCAACGTCCTGACTTTC
CASSITVGTKTGANVLTF
>.|TRBV7-2|.|TRBJ2-7|15
TGTGCCAGCAGCTTAGCGGGCGACAGCTCCTACGAGCAGTACTTC
CASSLAGDSSYEQYF
>.|TRBV29-1|TRBD1|TRBJ1-2|16
TGCAGCGTTGGATCGGACAGGGGGGACCGCAACTATGGCTACACCTTC
CSVGSDRGDRNYGYTF
>.|TRBV7-2|.|TRBJ1-3|15
TGTGCCAGCAGCTTAGGCGCGGGCAGCGGAAACACCATATATTTT
CASSLGAGSGNTIYF
>.|TRBV10-3|TRBD1|TRBJ1-1|15
TGTGCCATCAGTGAGTCGGAGGGGGCGGTCACTGAAGCTTTCTTT
CAISESEGAVTEAFF
>.|TRBV6-5|.|TRBJ1-5|13
TGTGCCAGCAGTTACAGGGGGGGGCAGCCCCAGCATTTT
CASSYRGGQPQHF
>once|TRBV7-2|.|TRBJ1-3|14
TGTGCCAGCAGTCTCGATCCGGGGGGAAACACCATATATTTT
CASSLDPGGNTIYF
>.|TRBV4-3|.|TRBJ1-3|15
TGCGCCAGCAGCCAAGATCGAACAGGTGGAAACACCATATATTTT
CASSQDRTGGNTIYF
>many|TRBV19|TRBD1|TRBJ2-6|17
TGTGCCAGTAGTAGATCGGGACAGGGGTCTGGGGCCAACGTCCTGACTTTC
CASSRSGQGSGANVLTF
>once|TRBV5-5|TRBD1|TRBJ1-5|14
TGTGCCAGCAGCCTGGACAGGAGCAATCAGCCCCAGCATTTT
CASSLDRSNQPQHF
>.|TRBV4-1|TRBD2|TRBJ2-7|15
TGCGCCAGCAGCCAAGATCCGGGGGGGGCCTACGAGCAGTACTTC
CASSQDPGGAYEQYF
>once|TRBV11-2|TRBD2|TRBJ2-7|17
TGTGCCAGCAGCTTAGATAGTGGGACTAGCGCAAACTACGAGCAGTACTTC
CASSLDSGTSANYEQYF
>.|TRBV5-1|.|TRBJ2-7|15
TGCGCCAGCAGCTTAGGAGGGACGAGCTCCTACGAGCAGTACTTC
CASSLGGTSSYEQYF
>.|TRBV3-1/TRBV3-2|TRBD2|TRBJ2-5|17
TGTGCCAGCAGCCATTATAAGGCTAGCGGGACTATGGAGACCCAGTACTTC
CASSHYKASGTMETQYF
>.|TRBV7-2|TRBD1|TRBJ2-7|17
TGTGCCAGCAGCTTAGACGCCGGGACAGGGAAACCTCGCGAGCAGTACTTC
CASSLDAGTGKPREQYF
>.|TRBV29-1|.|TRBJ1-1|15
TGCAGCGTCGCGAACCCGACGGGAGGGCCCACTGAAGCTTTCTTT
CSVANPTGGPTEAFF
>.|TRBV28|TRBD2|TRBJ2-7|14
TGTGCCAGCTTTACGACTAGCGGCACTCTCGGGCAGTACTTC
CASFTTSGTLGQYF
>.|TRBV4-3|.|TRBJ2-3|16
TGCGCCAGCAGCCAAGGCCACGCGGTGAGCACAGATACGCAGTATTTT
CASSQGHAVSTDTQYF
>.|TRBV19|.|TRBJ1-5|14
TGTGCCAGTAGTGTCCGGAGGAAAAATCAGCCCCAGCATTTT
CASSVRRKNQPQHF
>.|TRBV10-3|TRBD2|TRBJ2-3|14
TGTGCCACTAGCGGGAGTGGGTTAGCAGATACGCAGTATTTT
CATSGSGLADTQYF
>.|TRBV11-2|.|TRBJ2-1|14
TGTGCCAGCAGCTTGTCGAGAACCGGGGATGAGCAGTTCTTC
CASSLSRTGDEQFF
>.|TRBV5-1|.|TRBJ1-2|15
TGCGCCAGCAGGGTGGTAGCCGGTGCTAACTATGGCTACACCTTC
CASRVVAGANYGYTF
>.|TRBV21-1|.|TRBJ2-1|18
TGTGCCAGCAGCAAAGGTAAGGAAGCGGGAGTAACCTACAATGAGCAGTTCTTC
CASSKGKEAGVTYNEQFF
>.|TRBV5-4|.|TRBJ2-1|12
TGTGCCAGCAGCCCTTCCCTCAATGAGCAGTTCTTC
CASSPSLNEQFF
>.|TRBV5-4|.|TRBJ1-1|18
TGTGCCAGCAGGGTAGCCCCGCCTTTACGTGGAACGAACACTGAAGCTTTCTTT
CASRVAPPLRGTNTEAFF